Listed below are T cell receptor beta chains from one sample, sequenced in a study of cytomegalovirus exposure and HLA in healthy donors. Only in-frame clones appear in the TCRdb table, and some are missing; sequencing was by immunoSEQ multiplex PCR. The sample lists more than 95,000 clones, roughly 80% seen once, with about 8.6% in the top ten. Sequenced sample: PBMCs. The source of these receptors is a woman in her forties in good health and CMV-seropositive. The CDR3 runs from the conserved cysteine through the conserved F or W. A D gene is named only where the DNA matches it firmly. Clone size is given for some rows only: seen once, a few or many times, or a class if the clone is expanded.

d_gene: NA; j_gene: TRBJ1-1; abundance: NA; v_gene: TRBV11-3; CDR3nt: TGTGCCAGCAGCTTGCAGACCCGTTTGGGCCTGAACACTGAAGCTTTCTTT; CDR3aa: CASSLQTRLGLNTEAFF
d_gene: TRBD1; j_gene: TRBJ2-7; abundance: few; v_gene: TRBV5-4; CDR3nt: TGTGCCGGGCAGAGACAGGGGCTTTCCTACGAGCAGTACTTC; CDR3aa: CAGQRQGLSYEQYF
d_gene: TRBD1; j_gene: TRBJ2-7; abundance: NA; v_gene: TRBV11-2; CDR3nt: TGTGCCAGCAGCTCACAGGGGGGTAACTCCTACGAGCAGTACTTC; CDR3aa: CASSSQGGNSYEQYF
d_gene: NA; j_gene: TRBJ2-5; abundance: NA; v_gene: TRBV9; CDR3nt: TGTGCCAGCAGCGCCCCGAGCCAAGAGACCCAGTACTTC; CDR3aa: CASSAPSQETQYF
d_gene: NA; j_gene: TRBJ1-1; abundance: NA; v_gene: TRBV7-6; CDR3nt: TGTGCCAGCAGCCCAGTTTCCACTGAAGCTTTCTTT; CDR3aa: CASSPVSTEAFF
d_gene: TRBD1; j_gene: TRBJ2-3; abundance: NA; v_gene: TRBV12-5; CDR3nt: TGTGCTAGTGGTTTGGTCCTCCCCGTTGGTATTGGGACAGGGGGTTTTTTCGCAGATACGCAGTATTTT; CDR3aa: CASGLVLPVGIGTGGFFADTQYF
d_gene: NA; j_gene: TRBJ2-1; abundance: NA; v_gene: TRBV5-6; CDR3nt: TGTGCCAGCAGCTTGTGGTTCGGGTCCTCCTACAATGAGCAGTTCTTC; CDR3aa: CASSLWFGSSYNEQFF
d_gene: NA; j_gene: TRBJ1-5; abundance: few; v_gene: TRBV19; CDR3nt: TGTGCCAGTAGTATATACAGTGATAGCAATCAGCCCCAGCATTTT; CDR3aa: CASSIYSDSNQPQHF
d_gene: TRBD2; j_gene: TRBJ2-7; abundance: NA; v_gene: TRBV5-1; CDR3nt: TGCGCCAGCAGCCCCCTAGCGGGAGTTCTCTCCTACGAGCAGTACTTC; CDR3aa: CASSPLAGVLSYEQYF
d_gene: TRBD1; j_gene: TRBJ1-1; abundance: NA; v_gene: TRBV23-1; CDR3nt: TGCGCCAGCAGTCAGAGGGACAGCGGAAGGGCCACTGAAGCTTTCTTT; CDR3aa: CASSQRDSGRATEAFF
d_gene: NA; j_gene: TRBJ2-7; abundance: NA; v_gene: TRBV11-3; CDR3nt: TGTGCCAGCAGCTATCTACAGGGAACCTACGAGCAGTACTTC; CDR3aa: CASSYLQGTYEQYF
d_gene: TRBD2; j_gene: TRBJ2-7; abundance: NA; v_gene: TRBV2; CDR3nt: TGTGCCAGCAGTGTGAGCCGGGGACTAGCGGGAGGGGAGCAGTACTTC; CDR3aa: CASSVSRGLAGGEQYF
d_gene: NA; j_gene: TRBJ2-1; abundance: NA; v_gene: TRBV28; CDR3nt: TGTGCCAGCAGACCGTCCCTCTTGTATTCGATAGGAGTTGAGCAGTTCTTC; CDR3aa: CASRPSLLYSIGVEQFF
d_gene: TRBD2; j_gene: TRBJ2-3; abundance: NA; v_gene: TRBV27; CDR3nt: TGTGCCAGCACCCGACTAGCGGGGGGGACTAGCACAGATACGCAGTATTTT; CDR3aa: CASTRLAGGTSTDTQYF
d_gene: TRBD2; j_gene: TRBJ2-7; abundance: NA; v_gene: TRBV5-1; CDR3nt: TGCGCCAGCAGCTTGGCCGGGAGGTCGTACGAGCAGTACTTC; CDR3aa: CASSLAGRSYEQYF
d_gene: NA; j_gene: TRBJ2-5; abundance: NA; v_gene: TRBV7-9; CDR3nt: TGTGCCAGCAGTCGACAGCAGTACCAAGAGACCCAGTACTTC; CDR3aa: CASSRQQYQETQYF
d_gene: NA; j_gene: TRBJ2-1; abundance: NA; v_gene: TRBV6-6; CDR3nt: TGTGCCAGCAGTCTAGCGTGGCCCTACAATGAGCAGTTCTTC; CDR3aa: CASSLAWPYNEQFF
d_gene: NA; j_gene: TRBJ2-1; abundance: NA; v_gene: TRBV5-1; CDR3nt: TGCGCCAGCAGCTTGGCCACAGAAATCAATGAGCAGTTCTTC; CDR3aa: CASSLATEINEQFF
d_gene: TRBD2; j_gene: TRBJ2-2; abundance: NA; v_gene: TRBV7-6; CDR3nt: TGTGCCAGCAGCAATAGCGGGGGGGCCACCGGGGAGCTGTTTTTT; CDR3aa: CASSNSGGATGELFF
d_gene: NA; j_gene: TRBJ1-4; abundance: NA; v_gene: TRBV4-1; CDR3nt: TGCGCCAGCAGCCAAAGGACAGCAACTAATGAAAAACTGTTTTTT; CDR3aa: CASSQRTATNEKLFF